This T cell receptor beta chain was captured in a study of cytomegalovirus exposure and HLA in healthy donors. 13 Jbeta primers and 60 Vbeta primers were used for the PCR. Measured with immunoSEQ multiplex PCR; TCRdb has only the in-frame clones, and not every one. The table has fewer than 100,000 clones, less than 8% seen once. As for the donors, each was a healthy bone marrow donor. Regarding this clone: Its cognate antigen is unknown.

General study results and limits: Association of a missense DCLRE1C variant with TCR beta V- and J-gene trimming was reported in a later analysis.

The germline gives CDR1 ENHRY, CDR2 SYGVKD. V lost 5 bases, J lost 8 bases, and 19 bases lay in between. The CDR3 is 15 amino acids. The sample comprised PBMCs. The clonotype comes from a man aged 50 to 60 in good health and CMV-seronegative. The chain carries TRBV10-3 and TRBJ2-1; a weak D match, TRBD2 (6 bases). The CDR3: CAISIRTTRDDEQFF. The DNA for the CDR3 is TGTGCCATCAGTATCCGTACGACTAGGGACGATGAGCAGTTCTTC.